One T cell receptor (beta chain) is described in this entry. The source of the sample is a study of human T cells and chemical hapten exposure. Stated time point: patch test 3, about 24 weeks after DPC sensitization. Stated treatment: therapeutic diphenylcyclopropenone sensitization with weekly scalp DPC. The length of the CDR3 is 17 residues. The V and J ends lost 4 bases and 0 bases respectively, with 16 bases between them. Via MiXCR, TCRdb re-called the RACE reads, giving one row per CDR3 protein. The repertoire includes 150,000 to 200,000 distinct CDR3 sequences, 25% to 35% of them detected once, and around 2.3% sits in the top ten.

The specimen was whole blood, collected in connection with sensitization to the hapten diphenylcyclopropenone (DPC). This chain connects TRBV12-3 or TRBV12-4 to TRBJ2-1; D possibly corresponds to TRBD2 (5 bases). This TCR came from a woman aged 18-30 years with alopecia areata. Some clones in this sample may be carry-over from other donors' samples. The CDR3 nucleotides read TGTGCCAGCAGTTGGGGAATAGCGCCCAGCTCCTACAATGAGCAGTTCTTC. Protein: CASSWGIAPSSYNEQFF.